The following is a T cell receptor beta chain sequence with its context. In the authors' workflow: Reference gene primer amplification yielded estimated nucleated cell counts. TCRdb keeps only in-frame clones here, not all; method: immunoSEQ multiplex PCR. V, J and clone size are taken as reported in that table, and D and trimming were inferred from the DNA itself. Of about 63,000 clones listed, about 80% were seen once; the top ten hold approximately 30%. This sample stems from a study of blood T cell repertoires in COVID-19. Study in general: Sites in the United States, Italy and Spain provided acute and convalescent COVID-19 samples. PBMCs, B-cell-depleted T cells, or T cells were the source of the cDNA or gDNA that made up the material.

V was cut by 4 bases and J by 1 base, with 11 bases left in between. Germline V lookup: CDR1 LGHNA, CDR2 YNFKEQ. The length of the CDR3 is 15 residues. Sequenced input: peripheral blood. The rearrangement links TRBV4-2 to TRBJ1-5, with D maybe TRBD1 (5 bases). This receptor was identified in a human donor in a cohort sampled during active COVID-19. The CDR3 region is CASSRRRGSNQPQHF. The CDR3 bases are TGTGCCAGCAGCCGACGGCGGGGGAGCAATCAGCCCCAGCATTTT.